This T cell receptor beta chain emerged from a study of siplizumab effects on memory and regulatory T cells. General study points: Alloreactive CD4+ clones that could be mapped were on average 68.8% Treg-derived with siplizumab, against about 25% in controls. The diversity of naive T cells seemed greater than that of memory cells, and their alloresponse contribution seemed major. Proliferating CD4+ or CD8+ clones, roughly 75-97% of them, lacked an assignable naive or memory phenotype.

Trimming took off 2 bases at V and 8 bases at J, with 9 bases between the two ends. The CDR3 length is 11 residues. Looked up from germline, CDR1 is SQVTM and CDR2 is ANQGSEA. This clone was recorded a few times. What it recognizes is unknown. Sequencing of each sample assayed 75,000 to 100,000 TCR templates. The table came from immunoSEQ multiplex PCR; TCRdb's copy has only in-frame clones and leaves some out. The data hold 85,000 to 130,000 clones, with about 90% observed a single time. This TCR was sampled from a human donor in good health. Some clones in this sample may be carry-over from other donors' samples. V is TRBV29-1 and J is TRBJ1-1; D gene unclear. Sequencing used CD4+ T cells sorted from blood. CDR3 coding DNA: TGCAGCGTTGAATCCTCCTGGGAAGCTTTCTTT. Residues: CSVESSWEAFF.